The 27 T cell receptor beta chains given below trace back to one sample, sequenced in a study of post-analysis software for immune sequencing data (dated by TCRdb to between 2015 and 2017). Broader findings and caveats from the paper: Patients showed significantly higher frequencies than controls for a handful of TRBV segments, among them TRBV5-6, TRBV5-1 and TRBV20-1.

Preparation of the library involved PCR. Sequencing relied on an Illumina HiSeq 2500. To reduce PCR and sequencing biases, unique molecular identifiers were built into the TCR beta cDNA libraries. TCRdb trimmed the raw reads at Q25, called clones with MiXCR and kept productive beta chains. Rows merge per CDR3 protein into single entries with the most common DNA and genes. The sample table contains fewer than 550,000 distinct CDR3 sequences; only one count was recorded for about a third of them. The top ten hold 5% to 6% of the sample. These TCRs' antigens remain unknown. Sample: blood. Every receptor here comes from a girl between 2 and 17 years old with multiple sclerosis.

This chain uses TRBV24-1 with TRBJ1-5; 7 bases are a match to TRBD1. This CDR3 contains 16 residues. Germline V gene sequence: CDR1 KGHDR, CDR2 SFDVKD. J gave up 5 bases and V 3 bases, and 9 bases lay outside the gene matches. The CDR3 region has the DNA TGTGCCACCAGTGATACGAACAGGGGAAGAGATCAGCCCCAGCATTTT. This encodes CATSDTNRGRDQPQHF.

This CDR3 reads CASSNGNSYNEQFF. The CDR3 DNA follows: TGCGCCAGTTCAAATGGAAACTCCTACAATGAGCAGTTCTTC. J is TRBJ2-1 and V is TRBV5-1; D unclear. V gave up 8 bases and J gave up 0 bases, with 12 bases separating them. The CDR3 is 14 residues long. Germline V lookup: CDR1 SGHRS, CDR2 YFSETQ.

This clonotype came up many times. The J gene is TRBJ2-7, the V gene TRBV29-1, with 7 bases identical to TRBD1. CDR1 is SQVTM, CDR2 ANQGSEA, per germline. Losses at the gene ends were 7 bases for V and 3 bases for J; bases not matched to a gene: 9. The CDR3 totals 13 residues. This chain's CDR3 is CSAEPPGGYEQYF. CDR3 sequence (DNA): TGCAGCGCCGAGCCCCCAGGGGGCTACGAGCAGTACTTC.

This chain connects TRBV6-5 to TRBJ1-6; D is uncertain. The V end was cut by 3 bases, the J end by 12 bases, with 12 bases between. From germline, CDR1 is MNHEY and CDR2 SVGAGI. The CDR3 length is 13 residues. The CDR3, as DNA: TGTGCCAGCAGTTATTCAGGTTTGCGACCCCTCCACTTT. Translated, it gives CASSYSGLRPLHF.

The chain combines TRBV9 with TRBJ2-7, with TRBD2 matching 7 bases. The trim removed 0 bases at V and 0 bases at J, leaving 9 bases unmatched. The CDR3 runs to 17 residues. Germline V gives CDR1 SGDLS, CDR2 YYNGEE. DNA for the CDR3: TGTGCCAGCAGCGTAGAACTCTTCGGGGGGTCCTCCTACGAGCAGTACTTC. Encoded protein: CASSVELFGGSSYEQYF.

This clonotype has more than one count but fewer than ten. The gene calls are TRBV14 and TRBJ2-5; D is unresolved. Germline V gene lookup returns CDR1 SGHDN and CDR2 FVKESK. The V end lost 2 bases, the J end lost 2 bases, and 9 bases lay between the germline ends. The CDR3 loop spans 14 amino acids. CDR3 nucleotides: TGTGCCAGCAGCCAAAAAAGAATTCAAGAGACCCAGTACTTC. Amino acids: CASSQKRIQETQYF.

Note on this clonotype: The junction departs from the called germline gene at one end, perhaps through a read error. V and J are TRBV6-1 and TRBJ2-3; 9 bases fit TRBD1. CDR3 size: 14 residues. Per germline, CDR1 MNHNS and CDR2 SASEGT. This CDR3 is CASSGTGATDRQYF. The CDR3 region has the DNA TGTGCCAGCAGTGGGACAGGGGCCACAGATAGGCAGTATTTT.

This clonotype occurred a few times. This sequence joins TRBV5-1 and TRBJ2-5; D gene ambiguous. The CDR3 covers 13 residues. V was shortened by 4 bases and J by 5 bases, with 12 bases between the two germline ends. The V gene's germline CDR1 is SGHRS and CDR2 YFSETQ. Written as DNA, the CDR3 is TGCGCCAGCAGCGACCGGTCCAGGGAGACCCAGTACTTC. It encodes CASSDRSRETQYF.

This clonotype was seen only a few times. The V call is TRBV7-9, the J call TRBJ2-7; TRBD2 might be the D (6 bases). Germline V gives CDR1 SEHNR, CDR2 FQNEAQ (reference sequence). The CDR3 sequence is 13 residues long. V lost 3 bases and J lost 7, with 13 bases in between. The CDR3 coding sequence is TGTGCCAGCAGCTTCGGGGGTTGGGAAGAGCAGTACTTC. Protein sequence: CASSFGGWEEQYF.

The rearrangement uses TRBV5-6 and TRBJ2-3; 10 bases agree with TRBD2. V lost 3 bases to trimming and J lost 0 bases; unmatched junction nucleotides: 7. Germline V gene lookup returns CDR1 SGHDT and CDR2 YYEEEE. The CDR3 is 17 residues long. This chain's CDR3 is CASSSGGLAESTDTQYF. CDR3 in DNA: TGTGCCAGCAGCTCCGGCGGACTAGCGGAGAGCACAGATACGCAGTATTTT.

This chain links TRBV4-1 with TRBJ2-1, with D unresolved. This CDR3 has 14 residues. Germline CDR1 is MGHRA and CDR2 is YSYEKL. Between the trimmed V and J ends, which lost 3 bases and 8 bases, there was a span of 14 bases. The CDR3 bases are TGCGCCAGCAGCCATCTTTCTGGGATCGATGAGCAGTTCTTC. This codes for CASSHLSGIDEQFF.

The V call is TRBV9, the J call TRBJ2-1, with 10 bases fitting TRBD2. J gave up 2 bases and V 4 bases, and 9 bases lay outside the gene matches. The germline V gene has CDR1 SGDLS and CDR2 YYNGEE. The CDR3 covers 17 residues. The DNA for the CDR3 is TGTGCCAGCAGCACAGACCTAGCGGGGGACACCTACAATGAGCAGTTCTTC. This translates into CASSTDLAGDTYNEQFF.

This clonotype was seen more than once but under ten times. The V call is TRBV7-2, the J call TRBJ1-5, with no clear D. This CDR3 contains 14 residues. Germline-derived CDR1 and CDR2 are SGHTA and FQGNSA. Trimming took 5 bases from V and 4 from J, leaving 12 bases between them. The CDR3, as DNA: TGTGCCAGCAGCAATCGGCACCAGAATCAGCCCCAGCATTTT. It encodes CASSNRHQNQPQHF.

The chain uses TRBV11-1 and TRBJ2-4; D unresolved. The germline CDR1 and CDR2 sequences are SGHAT and FQDESV (reference sequence). V shed 1 base and J shed 2 bases, with 6 bases lying between them. The CDR3 consists of 14 residues. The CDR3 region is CASSLGETKNIQYF. The CDR3 coding sequence is TGTGCCAGCAGCTTAGGAGAGACCAAAAACATTCAGTACTTC.

The chain links TRBV12-3 or TRBV12-4 to TRBJ1-2, with D possibly matching TRBD1 (6 bases). Between the trimmed V and J ends, which lost 2 bases and 8 bases, there was a span of 15 bases. The CDR3 is made up of 14 amino acids. The CDR3 reads CASSLSQGIGGYTF. The CDR3 DNA follows: TGTGCCAGCAGTTTATCGCAGGGGATAGGCGGCTACACCTTC.

This clonotype was found a few times. The rearrangement uses TRBV6-6 and TRBJ1-2; D might be TRBD1 (5 bases). This CDR3 has 17 amino acids. Germline CDR1 MNHNY, CDR2 SVGAGI (reference sequence). V was trimmed by 1 base and J by 8 bases, leaving 23 bases between them. CDR3 amino acids: CASSYLGDWADWDGYTF. CDR3 in DNA: TGTGCCAGCAGTTACTTGGGGGATTGGGCAGATTGGGACGGCTACACCTTC.

The DNA for the CDR3 is TGTGCCAGCAGTCCCGACGGACTCTATGGCTACACCTTC. It translates to CASSPDGLYGYTF. The genes are TRBV12-3 or TRBV12-4 and TRBJ1-2; no definite D call. V was shortened by 5 bases and J by 4 bases, with 11 bases between the two germline ends. This CDR3 region has 13 residues.

The V call is TRBV5-1, the J call TRBJ1-2, with TRBD1 identical over 7 bases. In germline, CDR1 is SGHRS, CDR2 YFSETQ. V shed 5 bases, J shed 0 bases, and the junction held 4 bases outside the gene matches. The CDR3 has 14 residues. As DNA, the CDR3 is TGCGCCAGCAGGCGGGACAGAACTAACTATGGCTACACCTTC. Residues: CASRRDRTNYGYTF.

V usage is TRBV7-9 and J usage is TRBJ2-6, with D perhaps TRBD1 (6 bases). V lost 6 bases to trimming and J lost 4 bases, with 16 bases between them. The CDR3 consists of 16 residues. Per the germline V gene, CDR1 is SEHNR and CDR2 is FQNEAQ (reference sequence). For the CDR3, the DNA is TGTGCCAGCAGTTACCCAGGGGCTCACGGGGCCAACGTCCTGACTTTC. It specifies CASSYPGAHGANVLTF.

This clonotype was observed many times. The chain uses TRBV29-1 and TRBJ2-5, with TRBD2 as a possible D gene (5 bases). The germline CDR1 and CDR2 sequences are SQVTM and ANQGSEA. CDR3 length: 12 amino acids. With 7 bases removed from V and 4 bases from J, the gap between germline ends came to 13 bases. The CDR3 DNA follows: TGCAGCGCATACCTGGCGGGAGAGACCCAGTACTTC. Protein product: CSAYLAGETQYF.

This clonotype occurred a few times. The V and J genes are TRBV12-3 or TRBV12-4 and TRBJ2-1; TRBD2 is a possible D gene (7 bases). This CDR3 is 12 amino acids long. Trimming took off 5 bases at V and 10 bases at J, with 12 bases between the two ends. DNA for the CDR3: TGTGCCAGCAGTAGGGGGGGCCGCGAGCAGTTCTTC. This gives the protein CASSRGGREQFF.

The J gene is TRBJ2-1, the V gene TRBV27, with 11 positions matching TRBD2. The CDR3 consists of 14 residues. The J segment lost 10 bases and the V segment lost 7 bases, leaving 9 bases of the junction unmatched. Germline V gene sequence: CDR1 MNHEY, CDR2 SMNVEV (reference sequence). DNA for the CDR3: TGTGCCAGCATCATTAGCGGGGGGGGCGGGGAGCAGTTCTTC. As protein: CASIISGGGGEQFF.

This clonotype has a handful of counts. The genes are TRBV4-1 and TRBJ2-4, with 10 bases lining up with TRBD2. This CDR3 is built from 16 residues. The junction had 7 bases not matched to a gene; V was cut back by 0 bases and J by 8 bases. Germline V CDR1 and CDR2: MGHRA, YSYEKL. DNA of the CDR3: TGCGCCAGCAGCCAAGAATGGGGACTAGCGACGTACATTCAGTACTTC. Residues: CASSQEWGLATYIQYF.

The sample holds a few counts of this clonotype. The genes are TRBV29-1 and TRBJ2-5, with D perhaps TRBD1 (5 bases). V was clipped by 2 bases and J by 6 bases, with 10 bases between them. Germline CDR1 is SQVTM and CDR2 is ANQGSEA. The CDR3 totals 12 residues. The CDR3 DNA reads TGCAGCGTTGAACAGGGAAGAAAGACCCAGTACTTC. This codes for CSVEQGRKTQYF.

The V gene is TRBV20-1, the J gene TRBJ2-4; D may correspond to TRBD1 or TRBD2 (5 bases each). The CDR3 totals 13 residues. Germline V CDR1 and CDR2: DFQATT, SNEGSKA (reference sequence). Trimming took 3 bases from V and 8 from J, leaving 14 bases between them. CDR3 sequence reads: CSARGDDGHIQYF. In nucleotides, the CDR3 is TGCAGTGCTAGGGGGGACGACGGGCACATTCAGTACTTC.

This clonotype was observed a few times. J is TRBJ2-3 and V is TRBV7-2, with 10 bases fitting TRBD2. The CDR3 totals 14 residues. V lost 5 bases to trimming and J lost 11 bases; unmatched junction nucleotides: 10. Germline V gene lookup returns CDR1 SGHTA and CDR2 FQGNSA. This CDR3 is CASSEHPSSGGQYF. CDR3 coding DNA: TGTGCCAGCAGCGAACACCCCTCTAGCGGGGGGCAGTATTTT.

The chain links TRBV3-1 to TRBJ2-1; maybe TRBD2 (6 bases). Deletions cut 3 bases from V and 7 bases from J, with 13 bases between. Germline V gives CDR1 LGHDT, CDR2 YNNKEL (reference sequence). There are 14 residues in the CDR3. The CDR3 spells CASSHSGRGNEQFF. The CDR3, as DNA: TGTGCCAGCAGCCACTCCGGTCGGGGGAATGAGCAGTTCTTC.